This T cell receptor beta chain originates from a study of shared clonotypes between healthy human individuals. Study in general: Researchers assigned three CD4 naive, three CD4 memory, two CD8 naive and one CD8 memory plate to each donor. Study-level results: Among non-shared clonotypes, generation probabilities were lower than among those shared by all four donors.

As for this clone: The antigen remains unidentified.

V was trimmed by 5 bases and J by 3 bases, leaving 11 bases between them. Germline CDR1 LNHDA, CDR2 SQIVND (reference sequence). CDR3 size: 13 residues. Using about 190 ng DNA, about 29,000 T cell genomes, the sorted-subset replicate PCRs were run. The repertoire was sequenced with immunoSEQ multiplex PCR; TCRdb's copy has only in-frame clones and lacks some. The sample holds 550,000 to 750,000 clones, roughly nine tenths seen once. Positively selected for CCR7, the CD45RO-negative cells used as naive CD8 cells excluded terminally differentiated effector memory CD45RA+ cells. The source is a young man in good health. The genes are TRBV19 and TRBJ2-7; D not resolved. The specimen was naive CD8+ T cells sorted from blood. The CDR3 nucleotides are TGTGCCAGTAGTGTATTCAAGAACTACGAGCAGTACTTC. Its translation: CASSVFKNYEQYF.